What follows are 15 T cell receptor beta chains derived from one specimen sequenced in a study of Ad26.COV2.S vaccination and SARS-CoV-2 variants. The treatment was: 15 to 20 received Ad26.COV2.S at low or high dose, single or two shots; 5 received placebo; per-sample allocation not given. Vaccine and placebo recipients were sampled on day 63 after the first injection. Libraries were prepared by immunoSEQ multiplex PCR; TCRdb keeps only in-frame clonotypes and omits some of them. The table lists about 350,000 clones, roughly 90% of them singletons. The sample in question was peripheral blood, obtained in a trial of Ad26.COV2.S vaccine versus placebo. The receptors were sampled from a person aged 18-60 years who received the Ad26.COV2.S COVID-19 vaccine or a placebo.

This chain connects TRBV4-1 to TRBJ2-1, with D tentatively TRBD1 or TRBD2 (5 bases each). V gave up 0 bases and J gave up 3 bases, with 15 bases separating them. Germline V CDR1 and CDR2: MGHRA, YSYEKL. CDR3 length equals 17 residues. CDR3 loop: CASSQDPGPGGYNEQFF. CDR3 nucleotide sequence: TGCGCCAGCAGCCAAGACCCGGGGCCTGGCGGCTACAATGAGCAGTTCTTC.

The chain uses TRBV18 and TRBJ1-2, with TRBD1 identical over 10 bases. This CDR3 contains 15 residues. CDR1 and CDR2 (germline): KGHSH, LQKENI. V lost 3 bases and J lost 7; bases outside the gene matches: 8. CDR3 loop: CASSPTGGGGVGYTF. In nucleotides, the CDR3 is TGTGCCAGCTCACCGACAGGGGGCGGCGGGGTTGGCTACACCTTC.

The chain combines TRBV6-2 or TRBV6-3 with TRBJ2-3, with 9 bases that match TRBD2. This CDR3 contains 16 residues. V gave up 5 bases and J gave up 7 bases; unmatched junction bases: 13. Germline loops: CDR1 MNHEY, CDR2 SVGEGT. This CDR3 is CASSTREREAPYTQYF. The CDR3 coding sequence is TGTGCCAGCAGTACCCGGGAGCGGGAGGCCCCCTATACGCAGTATTTT.

V and J are TRBV5-1 and TRBJ2-2; TRBD2 matches at 11 bases. The CDR3 is 16 amino acids. Germline V gene sequence: CDR1 SGHRS, CDR2 YFSETQ. Germline trimming cut 4 bases from V and 6 bases from J; bases unmatched to any gene: 8. The CDR3 DNA follows: TGCGCCAGCAGCGTCGGGACTAGCGGATCCGCCGGGGAGCTGTTTTTT. This translates into CASSVGTSGSAGELFF.

The chain combines TRBV6-2 or TRBV6-3 with TRBJ2-5; 10 bases map to TRBD2. V dropped 6 bases and J dropped 2; count of bases not matched to a gene: 3. This CDR3 region has 14 residues. Germline V lookup: CDR1 MNHEY, CDR2 SVGEGT. The CDR3 DNA is TGTGCCAGCAGCCAACTAGCGGGACAAGAGACCCAGTACTTC. It translates to CASSQLAGQETQYF.

The J gene is TRBJ2-7, the V gene TRBV6-2 or TRBV6-3; 7 bases are shared with TRBD2. Germline assignment: CDR1 MNHEY and CDR2 SVGEGT. CDR3 length: 13 residues. Trimming at V came to 8 bases and at J to 6 bases, leaving 10 bases not matched to a gene. The CDR3 is CASGPFSGREQYF. In DNA, the CDR3 is TGTGCCAGCGGCCCTTTTAGCGGGCGCGAGCAGTACTTC.

The rearrangement links TRBV6-4 to TRBJ1-2; D perhaps matches TRBD1 (6 bases). Trimming shortened V by 6 bases and J by 4 bases, and 12 bases separated the two germline ends. Germline V gene sequence: CDR1 MRHNA, CDR2 SNTAGT. The CDR3 runs 13 residues. The CDR3 bases are TGTGCCAGCAGCTTGACAGGTGGCTATGGCTACACCTTC. It specifies CASSLTGGYGYTF.

This sequence joins TRBV30 and TRBJ1-6; D not resolved. CDR3 size: 15 residues. Germline V gives CDR1 GTSNPN, CDR2 SVGIG (reference sequence). V gave up 3 bases and J gave up 8 bases, with 17 bases separating them. CDR3 bases: TGTGCCTGGAGCCAGATGCCAGCAGGCTATTCACCCCTCCACTTT. It codes for CAWSQMPAGYSPLHF.

The CDR3 loop is CATLGVGIGEQYF. CDR3 coding DNA: TGTGCCACCCTAGGGGTGGGAATTGGCGAGCAGTACTTC. V and J are TRBV25-1 and TRBJ2-7; the D gene is possibly TRBD1 (5 bases). This CDR3 has 13 amino acids. The V gene's germline CDR1 is MGHDK and CDR2 SYGVNS. The V gene lost 10 bases and the J gene lost 6 bases, with 19 bases spanning the gap.

The V gene is TRBV6-5, the J gene TRBJ2-1, with D unclear. CDR3 length: 14 amino acids. Germline V gives CDR1 MNHEY, CDR2 SVGAGI. With 0 bases removed from V and 8 bases from J, the gap between germline ends came to 11 bases. CDR3 in amino acids: CASSYSGRRDEQFF. CDR3 coding DNA: TGTGCCAGCAGTTACTCAGGACGACGAGATGAGCAGTTCTTC.

The rearrangement joins TRBV10-3 to TRBJ1-1, with TRBD1 as a possible D gene (6 bases). Germline CDR1 ENHRY, CDR2 SYGVKD. V was pared by 10 bases and J by 4 bases, with 10 bases between. The length of the CDR3 is 11 residues. The CDR3 DNA reads as TGTGCCACCCGGGACACCACTGAAGCTTTCTTT. Translated: CATRDTTEAFF.

V gene TRBV19 combines with J gene TRBJ2-7, with 9 bases that match TRBD1. Trimming cost V 4 bases and J 3 bases; bases outside gene matches: 4. This CDR3 has 14 amino acids. The germline V gene has CDR1 LNHDA and CDR2 SQIVND (reference sequence). The CDR3 DNA reads TGTGCCAGTAGTAAGACAGGGGGAAGCTACGAGCAGTACTTC. As protein: CASSKTGGSYEQYF.

The CDR3 here is CASSEYGTGVAYNEQFF. Here the CDR3 DNA reads TGTGCCAGCAGTGAATACGGGACAGGGGTGGCGTACAATGAGCAGTTCTTC. The gene calls are TRBV25-1 and TRBJ2-1; 10 nucleotides match TRBD1. V lost 0 bases to trimming and J lost 4 bases; unmatched junction nucleotides: 6. CDR1 and CDR2 (germline): MGHDK, SYGVNS. The length of the CDR3 is 17 residues.

This rearrangement joins TRBV2 to TRBJ1-2, with D hard to call. The length of the CDR3 is 13 residues. The ends were cut back, 5 bases at V and 2 bases at J, with 9 bases in the middle. Per germline, CDR1 SNHLY and CDR2 FYNNEI. CDR3 in amino acids: CASSTELNYGYTF. As DNA, the CDR3 is TGTGCCAGCAGTACGGAGCTGAACTATGGCTACACCTTC.

The J gene is TRBJ2-2, the V gene TRBV5-8; 7 bases match TRBD1. Germline CDR1 SGHTS, CDR2 YDEGEE. Trimming cost V 0 bases and J 10 bases; bases outside gene matches: 9. CDR3 length equals 15 residues. The CDR3 region has the DNA TGTGCCAGCAGCTTGGCCTCATTAAGGGGGCAGGAGCTGTTTTTT. As protein: CASSLASLRGQELFF.